Following are 21 T cell receptor beta chains from one sample sequenced in a study of blood T cells in healthy people across ages (dated by TCRdb to 2015 to 2017). Preparation of the library involved 5' RACE. The sequencer was an Illumina HiSeq 2500. A second PCR of roughly 7 to 11 cycles was performed with a sample-barcoded 5' primer and a J-beta primer mix. TCRdb applied fastp at Q25 and MiXCR to the public reads, then kept only in-frame beta chains. A single entry per CDR3 protein holds the most common genes and DNA from its merged rows. For this sample the table gives about 1.4 million distinct CDR3 sequences, of which around 59% were detected only once. Roughly 7% of the sample belongs to the ten largest clones. Sequenced material: blood. These receptors came from a man aged 18 to 30 in good health.

This chain connects TRBV25-1 to TRBJ2-7; perhaps TRBD2 as D (5 bases). Trimming pared 3 bases from V and 5 bases from J, leaving 17 bases between. CDR1 MGHDK and CDR2 SYGVNS come from the germline V gene. The length of the CDR3 is 15 residues. This CDR3 is CASSEPRGSPNEQYF. CDR3 bases: TGTGCCAGCAGTGAGCCCCGCGGGTCCCCTAACGAGCAGTACTTC.

The chain recombines TRBV7-9 with TRBJ1-2, with TRBD1 matching 7 bases. From germline, CDR1 is SEHNR and CDR2 FQNEAQ (reference sequence). V shed 2 bases and J 6 bases; nucleotides not matched to a gene: 12. The CDR3 runs 16 residues. CDR3 residues: CASSLYGEGAHDGYTF. The CDR3 nucleotides read TGTGCCAGCAGCTTATACGGGGAGGGGGCCCACGATGGCTACACCTTC.

Only a few counts were recorded for this clonotype. The V gene is TRBV18, the J gene TRBJ1-1; a weak D match, TRBD1 (6 bases). The CDR3 is made up of 14 amino acids. V lost 3 bases and J 3 bases, leaving 11 bases between the germline ends. Germline values: CDR1 KGHSH, CDR2 LQKENI. CDR3 sequence (DNA): TGTGCCAGCTCACCGCAGGGGCGCGACACTGAAGCTTTCTTT. It yields the protein CASSPQGRDTEAFF.

The V call is TRBV6-5, the J call TRBJ1-2, with 8 bases identical to TRBD1. Unmatched junction bases numbered 10, after V lost 2 bases and J lost 5 bases. The V gene's germline CDR1 is MNHEY and CDR2 SVGAGI. The CDR3 is made up of 16 amino acids. CDR3 sequence reads: CASSYLKTGDSYGYTF. CDR3 nucleotides: TGTGCCAGCAGTTACCTCAAGACAGGGGATTCATATGGCTACACCTTC.

J is TRBJ2-1 and V is TRBV25-1; possibly TRBD1 for D (6 bases). This CDR3 comprises 20 residues. V gave up 10 bases and J gave up 3 bases, with 34 bases separating them. The germline V gene has CDR1 MGHDK and CDR2 SYGVNS. The CDR3 DNA follows: TGTGCCACCCGGGCGTTCGCACAGGGTCGGGAACAGACGGGCTACAATGAGCAGTTCTTC. Amino acids: CATRAFAQGREQTGYNEQFF.

The rearrangement joins TRBV6-5 to TRBJ2-1; D is uncertain. The CDR3 consists of 11 residues. V was cut by 2 bases and J by 9 bases, with 5 bases left in between. Germline V gives CDR1 MNHEY, CDR2 SVGAGI. In DNA form, the CDR3 reads TGTGCCAGCAGTTACCTTGGTGAGCAGTTCTTC. Its translation: CASSYLGEQFF.

This clonotype appeared a few times. The chain is built from TRBV4-3 and TRBJ2-7; TRBD1 agrees at 8 bases. CDR3 length equals 16 residues. The germline CDR1 and CDR2 sequences are LGHNA and YSLEER. Trimming cost V 4 bases and J 2 bases; bases outside gene matches: 10. The DNA of the CDR3 is TGCGCCAGCAGCCTAGGCGGTGGGACAGGAGCCTACGAGCAGTACTTC. This sequence encodes CASSLGGGTGAYEQYF.

This chain links TRBV6-6 with TRBJ2-7; TRBD2 might be the D (6 bases). The CDR3 loop spans 13 amino acids. Germline V gene sequence: CDR1 MNHNY, CDR2 SVGAGI (reference sequence). V lost 2 bases to trimming and J lost 4 bases, with 9 bases between them. The CDR3 nucleotides are TGTGCCAGCAGTTACCTGGGGACTTACGAGCAGTACTTC. It translates to CASSYLGTYEQYF.

This chain links TRBV20-1 with TRBJ2-7; a weak D match, TRBD2 (5 bases). The V end lost 0 bases, the J end lost 3 bases, and 9 bases lay between the germline ends. Germline lookup yields CDR1 DFQATT and CDR2 SNEGSKA (reference sequence). CDR3 length equals 13 residues. In DNA form, the CDR3 reads TGCAGTGCTAGAGATCGACTAAGCTACGAGCAGTACTTC. It translates to CSARDRLSYEQYF.

CDR3 sequence: CAISDGTPADSPLHF. CDR3 in DNA: TGTGCCATCAGTGACGGGACTCCTGCCGATTCACCCCTCCACTTT. This chain connects TRBV10-3 to TRBJ1-6; a possible D gene is TRBD1 (5 bases). CDR1 is ENHRY and CDR2 is SYGVKD in the germline V gene. V gave up 3 bases and J gave up 8 bases, with 14 bases separating them. The CDR3 loop spans 15 amino acids.

For this clonotype: One end of the junction fails to match germline, which may point to a read error. V and J are TRBV5-5 and TRBJ2-7, with D perhaps matching TRBD1 (5 bases). CDR1 and CDR2 from the germline V gene are SGHKS and YYEKEE (reference sequence). This CDR3 spans 14 amino acids. CDR3 in DNA: TGTGCCAGCAGCTCGCAGGGTGTATTCTACGGGCAGTACTTC. It encodes CASSSQGVFYGQYF.

The V call is TRBV7-2, the J call TRBJ2-1; 10 bases match TRBD2. The CDR3 covers 14 residues. Germline V gene data show CDR1 as SGHTA and CDR2 as FQGNSA. Trimming took 1 base from V and 12 from J; bases not matched to a gene: 6. CDR3 coding DNA: TGTGCCAGCAGCTTAGAACTAGCGGGACTCGTGCAGTTCTTC. This sequence encodes CASSLELAGLVQFF.

The V gene is TRBV5-1, the J gene TRBJ2-3; 15 bases map to TRBD2. Germline V gives CDR1 SGHRS, CDR2 YFSETQ. J lost 2 bases, V lost 5 bases, and 3 bases had no gene match. CDR3 length equals 16 residues. DNA for the CDR3: TGCGCCAGCAGTCGGACTAGCGGGGGGGACACAGATACGCAGTATTTT. Residues: CASSRTSGGDTDTQYF.

This chain links TRBV27 with TRBJ2-7; TRBD2 is a possible D gene (5 bases). The DNA end is more similar to TRBJ2-5, so the J call may be wrong. Germline assignment: CDR1 MNHEY and CDR2 SMNVEV (reference sequence). The CDR3 consists of 11 residues. Here the CDR3 reads CASRRGKTQYF. For the CDR3, the DNA is TGTGCCAGCAGGAGAGGGAAGACCCAGTACTTC.

The chain combines TRBV5-6 with TRBJ2-7; D perhaps matches TRBD2 (5 bases). The CDR3 contains 15 residues. Germline CDR1 and CDR2: SGHDT and YYEEEE. V dropped 3 bases and J dropped 0 bases, with 13 bases sitting between them. The CDR3 DNA follows: TGTGCCAGCAGCTCCCGGAAAGGGAGCTCCTACGAGCAGTACTTC. Encoded protein: CASSSRKGSSYEQYF.

The gene calls are TRBV10-3 and TRBJ2-5, with 7 bases matching TRBD1. The CDR3 totals 16 residues. V was pared by 3 bases and J by 3 bases, with 10 bases of the junction left unmatched. Germline CDR1 and CDR2: ENHRY and SYGVKD. The CDR3 loop reads CAISDAGTAHKETQYF. Here the CDR3 DNA reads TGTGCCATCAGTGATGCAGGGACAGCCCACAAAGAGACCCAGTACTTC.

The chain carries TRBV29-1 and TRBJ1-1, with a possible D match to TRBD1 (6 bases). Germline V gene lookup returns CDR1 SQVTM and CDR2 ANQGSEA. Trimming stripped 4 bases from V and 6 bases from J, with 15 bases between. The CDR3 totals 13 residues. DNA for the CDR3: TGCAGCGTTGTTGAGACTAACAGGGCTGAAGCTTTCTTT. It codes for CSVVETNRAEAFF.

This chain connects TRBV29-1 to TRBJ2-3, with 7 nucleotides matching TRBD1. The trim removed 7 bases at V and 4 bases at J, leaving 5 bases unmatched. The CDR3 consists of 12 residues. The germline V gene encodes CDR1 SQVTM and CDR2 ANQGSEA. CDR3 nucleotides: TGCAGCGCGGACAGGTCGGCAGATACGCAGTATTTT. This translates into CSADRSADTQYF.

This clonotype was counted only a few times. The V call is TRBV28, the J call TRBJ2-1; the D is unclear. The CDR3 consists of 12 residues. The germline V and J ends were trimmed by 2 bases and 9 bases, with 8 bases remaining between them. Per germline, CDR1 MDHEN and CDR2 SYDVKM. The CDR3 region is CASSLVDGEQFF. In DNA form, the CDR3 reads TGTGCCAGCAGTTTAGTAGACGGTGAGCAGTTCTTC.

The chain uses TRBV27 and TRBJ2-7, with D maybe TRBD2 (6 bases). Trimming took off 4 bases at V and 3 bases at J, with 19 bases between the two ends. The CDR3 consists of 16 residues. Germline V gene lookup returns CDR1 MNHEY and CDR2 SMNVEV (reference sequence). The CDR3 DNA reads as TGTGCCAGCAGTTCACTGACTAGTTTAGGGATCTACGAGCAGTACTTC. Residues: CASSSLTSLGIYEQYF.

This clonotype was recorded once. This chain links TRBV12-3 or TRBV12-4 with TRBJ1-2; TRBD1 is a possible D gene (5 bases). This CDR3 region has 16 residues. The V end lost 4 bases, the J end lost 4 bases, and 19 bases lay between the germline ends. CDR3 loop: CASSSSRGRYLYGYTF. CDR3 bases: TGTGCCAGCAGTTCGAGCCGGGGGAGGTACCTCTATGGCTACACCTTC.